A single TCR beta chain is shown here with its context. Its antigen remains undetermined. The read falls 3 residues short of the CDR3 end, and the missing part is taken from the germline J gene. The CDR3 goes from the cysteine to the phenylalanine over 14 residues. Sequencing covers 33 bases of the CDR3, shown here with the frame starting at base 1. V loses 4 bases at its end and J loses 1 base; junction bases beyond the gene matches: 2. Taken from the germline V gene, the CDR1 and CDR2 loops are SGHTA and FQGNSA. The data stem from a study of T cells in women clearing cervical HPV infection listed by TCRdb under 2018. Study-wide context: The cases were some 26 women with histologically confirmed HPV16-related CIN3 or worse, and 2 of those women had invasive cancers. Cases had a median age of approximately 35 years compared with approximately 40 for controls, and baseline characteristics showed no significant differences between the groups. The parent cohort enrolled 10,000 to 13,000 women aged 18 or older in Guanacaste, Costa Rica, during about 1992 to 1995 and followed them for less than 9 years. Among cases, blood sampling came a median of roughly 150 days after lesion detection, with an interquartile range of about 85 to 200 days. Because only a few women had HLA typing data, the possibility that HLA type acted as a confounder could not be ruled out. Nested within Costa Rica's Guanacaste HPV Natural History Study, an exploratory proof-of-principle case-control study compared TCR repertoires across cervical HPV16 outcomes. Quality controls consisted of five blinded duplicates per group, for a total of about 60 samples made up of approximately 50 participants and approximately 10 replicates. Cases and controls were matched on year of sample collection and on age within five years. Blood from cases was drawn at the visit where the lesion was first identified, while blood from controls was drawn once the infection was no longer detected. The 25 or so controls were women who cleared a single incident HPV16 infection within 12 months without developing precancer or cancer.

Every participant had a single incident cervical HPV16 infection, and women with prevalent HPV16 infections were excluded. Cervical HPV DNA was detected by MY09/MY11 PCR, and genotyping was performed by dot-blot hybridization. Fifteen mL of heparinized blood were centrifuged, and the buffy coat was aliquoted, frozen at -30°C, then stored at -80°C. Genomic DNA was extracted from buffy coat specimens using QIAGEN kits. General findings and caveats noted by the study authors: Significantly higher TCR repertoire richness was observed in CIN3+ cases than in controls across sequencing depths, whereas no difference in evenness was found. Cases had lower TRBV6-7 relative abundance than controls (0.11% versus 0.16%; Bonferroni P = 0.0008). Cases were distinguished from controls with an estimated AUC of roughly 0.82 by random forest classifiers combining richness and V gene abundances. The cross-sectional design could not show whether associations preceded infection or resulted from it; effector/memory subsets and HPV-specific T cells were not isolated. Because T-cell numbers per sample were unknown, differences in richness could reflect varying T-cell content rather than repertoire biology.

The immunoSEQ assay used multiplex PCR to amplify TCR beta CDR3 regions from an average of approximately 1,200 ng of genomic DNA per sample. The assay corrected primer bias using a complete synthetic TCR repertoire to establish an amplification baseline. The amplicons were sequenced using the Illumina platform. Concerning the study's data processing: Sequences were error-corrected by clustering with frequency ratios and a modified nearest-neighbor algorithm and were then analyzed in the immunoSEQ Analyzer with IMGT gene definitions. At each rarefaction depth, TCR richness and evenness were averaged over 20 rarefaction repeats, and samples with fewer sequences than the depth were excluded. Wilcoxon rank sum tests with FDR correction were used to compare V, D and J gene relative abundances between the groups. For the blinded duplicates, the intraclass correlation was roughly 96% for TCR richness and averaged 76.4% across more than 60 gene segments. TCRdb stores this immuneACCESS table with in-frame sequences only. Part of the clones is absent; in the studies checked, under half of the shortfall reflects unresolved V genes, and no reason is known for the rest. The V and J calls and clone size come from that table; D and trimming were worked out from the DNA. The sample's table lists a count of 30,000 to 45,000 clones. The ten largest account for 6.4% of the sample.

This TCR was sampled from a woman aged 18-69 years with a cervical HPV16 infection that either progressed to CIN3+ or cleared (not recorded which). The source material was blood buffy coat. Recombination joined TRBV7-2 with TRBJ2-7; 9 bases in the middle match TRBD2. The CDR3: CASSSSGISYEQYF. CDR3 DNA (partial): TGTGCCAGCAGCTCTAGCGGGATTTCCTACGAG.